This paragraph reports one T cell receptor beta chain. TCRdb reprocessed the reads via MiXCR and lists one record per CDR3 protein. Among about 180,000 distinct CDR3 sequences, about a sixth were seen once, and the ten largest hold under 30%. These data belong to a study of T cell repertoires in cytomegalovirus infection. Germline V gene lookup returns CDR1 MNHEY and CDR2 SVGEGT. Trimming pared 8 bases from V and 4 bases from J, leaving 15 bases between. The CDR3 extends over 14 amino acids. V and J are TRBV6-2 or TRBV6-3 and TRBJ1-3; D ambiguous. The clonotype originates from a human donor in good health (CMV status not recorded). Some clones in this sample may be carry-over from other donors' samples. Material: CD8+ T cells from PBMCs. CDR3 residues: CASGARMRGNTIYF. CDR3 in DNA: TGTGCCAGCGGAGCACGGATGCGCGGAAACACCATATATTTT.